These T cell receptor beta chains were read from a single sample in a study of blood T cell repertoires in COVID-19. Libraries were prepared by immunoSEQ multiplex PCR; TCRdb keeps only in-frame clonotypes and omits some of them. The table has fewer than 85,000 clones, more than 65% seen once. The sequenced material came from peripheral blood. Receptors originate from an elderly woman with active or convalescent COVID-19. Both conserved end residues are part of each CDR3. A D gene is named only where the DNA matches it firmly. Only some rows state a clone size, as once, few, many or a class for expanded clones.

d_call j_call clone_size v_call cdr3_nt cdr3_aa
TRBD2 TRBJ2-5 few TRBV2 TGTGCCAGCAGTGAGACTAGCGGGGGGAGCGAAGAGACCCAGTACTTC CASSETSGGSEETQYF
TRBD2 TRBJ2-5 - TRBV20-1 TGCAGTGCTAGTCCGCCCCTAGCGGGTCAAGAGACCCAGTACTTC CSASPPLAGQETQYF
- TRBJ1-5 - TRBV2 TGTGCCAGCAGTGCGGGGGTAGAGGTTCAGCCCCAGCATTTT CASSAGVEVQPQHF
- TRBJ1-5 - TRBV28 TGTGCCAGCAGTTTTTCCGGCAATCAGCCCCAGCATTTT CASSFSGNQPQHF
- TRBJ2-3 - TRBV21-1 TGTGCCAGCAGCGCAGGGGACGGATGCACAGATACGCAGTATTTT CASSAGDGCTDTQYF
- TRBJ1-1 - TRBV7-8 TGTGCCAGCAGCCGCCGTCGGGCAGGGGATTTAGCTTTCTTT CASSRRRAGDLAFF
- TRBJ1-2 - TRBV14 TGTGCCAGCAGCCAGGACTATTCCTATGGCTACACCTTC CASSQDYSYGYTF
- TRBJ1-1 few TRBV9 TGTGCCAGCAGCGTAGCGTCGGGGGTGGGAACTGAAGCTTTCTTT CASSVASGVGTEAFF
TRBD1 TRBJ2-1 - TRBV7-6 TGTGCCAGCAGCTTACGGCCAGGGGGCTACAATGAGCAGTTCTTC CASSLRPGGYNEQFF
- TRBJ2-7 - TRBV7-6 TGTGCCAGCAGCTTAGCAACGGGTAGAGCCTCCTACGAGCAGTACTTC CASSLATGRASYEQYF
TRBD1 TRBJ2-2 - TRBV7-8 TGTGCCAGCAGCTTACGGGACAGGGTTACCGGGGAGCTGTTTTTT CASSLRDRVTGELFF
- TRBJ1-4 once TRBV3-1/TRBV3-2 TGTGCCAGCAGCCAAGCGGGGGGGCTCTGGGAAAAACTGTTTTTT CASSQAGGLWEKLFF
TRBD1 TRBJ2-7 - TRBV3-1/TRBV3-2 TGTGCCAGCAGCCAGACCGGGACAGGGGTTCGGGAGCAGTACTTC CASSQTGTGVREQYF
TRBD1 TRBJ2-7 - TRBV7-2 TGTGCCAGCAGCACCGGACAGGGATACGAGCAGTACTTC CASSTGQGYEQYF
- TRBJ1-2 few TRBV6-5 TGTGCCAGCAGTAGGGGAGGGGGGCTGGACTATGGCTACACCTTC CASSRGGGLDYGYTF
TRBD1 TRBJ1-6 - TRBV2 TGTGCCAGCAGGTCCGGACAGGGGAGCTCCTATAATTCACCCCTCCACTTT CASRSGQGSSYNSPLHF
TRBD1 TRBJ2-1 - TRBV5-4 TGTGCCAGCAGCTTCGACAGGGTCGGTGAGCAGTTCTTC CASSFDRVGEQFF
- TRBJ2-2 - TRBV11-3 TGTGCCAGCAGCTTAGCCGGGGACTCCGGGGAGCTGTTTTTT CASSLAGDSGELFF
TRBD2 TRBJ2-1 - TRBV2 TGTGCCAGCAGCGGGGGGTCTGACAATGAGCAGTTCTTC CASSGGSDNEQFF
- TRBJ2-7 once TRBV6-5 TGTGCCAGCCTTTCGGGGGACAGATTATACGAGCAGTACTTC CASLSGDRLYEQYF
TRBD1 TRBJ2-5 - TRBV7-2 TGTGCCAGCAGCTCTCACAGGGGTCAGACCCAGTACTTC CASSSHRGQTQYF
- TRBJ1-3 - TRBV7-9 TGTGCCAGCAGCCCCGAAGCGGACTCTGGAAACACCATATATTTT CASSPEADSGNTIYF